This note documents a single T cell receptor beta chain sequence. This entry is derived from a study of T cell responses to AZD1222 COVID-19 vaccine. Libraries were prepared by immunoSEQ multiplex PCR; TCRdb keeps only in-frame clonotypes and omits some of them. The sample consists of 95,000 to 150,000 clones, more than 80% of them appearing once. The CDR3 is 14 residues long. In germline, CDR1 is MDHEN, CDR2 SYDVKM. V was trimmed by 2 bases and J by 3 bases, leaving 10 bases between them. Sequenced material: peripheral blood, taken 28 days after the second dose of the MenACWY control vaccine. The chain recombines TRBV28 with TRBJ1-1; D is unresolved. The source is an adult who received the MenACWY meningococcal vaccine as a control. This chain's CDR3 is CASSLRTKYTEAFF. Here the CDR3 DNA reads TGTGCCAGCAGTTTACGGACGAAGTACACTGAAGCTTTCTTT.